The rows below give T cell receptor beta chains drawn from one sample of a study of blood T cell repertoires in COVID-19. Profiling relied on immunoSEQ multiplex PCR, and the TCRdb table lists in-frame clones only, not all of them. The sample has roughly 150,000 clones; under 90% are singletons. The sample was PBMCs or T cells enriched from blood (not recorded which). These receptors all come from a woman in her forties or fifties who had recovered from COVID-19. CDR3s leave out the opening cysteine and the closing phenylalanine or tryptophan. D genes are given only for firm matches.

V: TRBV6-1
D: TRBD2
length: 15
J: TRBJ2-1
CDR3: ASSGTSGGAEGNEQF

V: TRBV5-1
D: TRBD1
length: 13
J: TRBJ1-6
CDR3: ASSRGTTGPSPLH

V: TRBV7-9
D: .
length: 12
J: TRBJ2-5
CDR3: ASSLVGLGETQY

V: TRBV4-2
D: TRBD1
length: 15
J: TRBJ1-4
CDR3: ASSQLAGKQTGEKLF

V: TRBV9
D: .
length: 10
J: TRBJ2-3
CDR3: ASSVGEDTQY

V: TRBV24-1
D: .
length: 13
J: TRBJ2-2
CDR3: ATSDTGKSTGELF

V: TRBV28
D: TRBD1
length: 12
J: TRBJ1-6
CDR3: ASSSTGAAGPLH

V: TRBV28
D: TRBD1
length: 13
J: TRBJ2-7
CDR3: ASSGTGTGTYEQY

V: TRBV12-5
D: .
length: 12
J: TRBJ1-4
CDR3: ASGSAGVHEKLF

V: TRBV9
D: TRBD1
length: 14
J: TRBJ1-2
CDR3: ASSVARQGMNYGYT

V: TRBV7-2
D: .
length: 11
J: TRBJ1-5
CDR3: ASSLQGNQPQH

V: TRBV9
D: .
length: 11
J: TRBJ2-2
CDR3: ASSEGESGELF

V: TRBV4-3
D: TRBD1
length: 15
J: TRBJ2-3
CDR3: ASSRGATGAATDTQY

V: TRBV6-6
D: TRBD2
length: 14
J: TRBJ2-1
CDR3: ASSSWGEGYYNEQF

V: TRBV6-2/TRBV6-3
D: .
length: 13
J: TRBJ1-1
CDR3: ASSYPQAFGTEAF

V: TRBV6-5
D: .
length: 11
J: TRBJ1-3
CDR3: ASGRDSGNTIY

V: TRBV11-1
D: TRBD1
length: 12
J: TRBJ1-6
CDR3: ASSTGAYNSPLH

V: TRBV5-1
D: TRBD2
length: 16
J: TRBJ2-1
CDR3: ASSLARGLAGAYNEQF

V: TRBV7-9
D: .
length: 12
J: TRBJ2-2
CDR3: ASSLPAGSGELF

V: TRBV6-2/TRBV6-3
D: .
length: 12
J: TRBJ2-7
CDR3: ASSYAGSSYEQY

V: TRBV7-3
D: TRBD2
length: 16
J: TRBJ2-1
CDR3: ASSLRGTSGSIGNEQF

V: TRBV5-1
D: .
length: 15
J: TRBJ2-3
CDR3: ASSFLNGGYSTDTQY

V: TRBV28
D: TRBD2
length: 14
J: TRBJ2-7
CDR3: ASSRHEAGSYYEQY

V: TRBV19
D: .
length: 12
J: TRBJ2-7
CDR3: ATSGGVMAYEQY

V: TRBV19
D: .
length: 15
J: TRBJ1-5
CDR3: ASSIDPPRGSNQPQH

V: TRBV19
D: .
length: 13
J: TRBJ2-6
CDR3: ASGQSGSGANVLT

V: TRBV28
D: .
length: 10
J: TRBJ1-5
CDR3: ASSLPNQPQH

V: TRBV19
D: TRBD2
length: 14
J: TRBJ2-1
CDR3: ASSIPGLAPGNEQF

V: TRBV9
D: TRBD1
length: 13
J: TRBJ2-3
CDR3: ASSGRDRAMDTQY